This T cell receptor beta chain was recorded in a study of T-cell reconstitution after alpha-beta-depleted transplantation in children. This clonotype was recorded a few times. The CDR3 is made up of 15 amino acids. V dropped 3 bases and J dropped 3 bases, with 14 bases sitting between them. CDR1 and CDR2 (germline): MDHEN, SYDVKM. A TCRbeta library incorporating unique molecular identifiers was prepared. TCRdb reprocessed the PCR reads via MiXCR and lists one record per CDR3 protein. Of about 600,000 distinct CDR3 sequences in the sample, approximately 10% were seen once. Sequenced here: PBMCs from the stem cell graft donor, sampled from the stem cell graft. The TCR comes from a human donor who donated a stem cell graft to a child with acute myeloid leukemia. This chain connects TRBV28 to TRBJ1-2; unclear D gene. The CDR3 region is CASSFPFGPHYGYTF. Written as DNA, the CDR3 is TGTGCCAGCAGTTTCCCCTTTGGCCCCCACTATGGCTACACCTTC.